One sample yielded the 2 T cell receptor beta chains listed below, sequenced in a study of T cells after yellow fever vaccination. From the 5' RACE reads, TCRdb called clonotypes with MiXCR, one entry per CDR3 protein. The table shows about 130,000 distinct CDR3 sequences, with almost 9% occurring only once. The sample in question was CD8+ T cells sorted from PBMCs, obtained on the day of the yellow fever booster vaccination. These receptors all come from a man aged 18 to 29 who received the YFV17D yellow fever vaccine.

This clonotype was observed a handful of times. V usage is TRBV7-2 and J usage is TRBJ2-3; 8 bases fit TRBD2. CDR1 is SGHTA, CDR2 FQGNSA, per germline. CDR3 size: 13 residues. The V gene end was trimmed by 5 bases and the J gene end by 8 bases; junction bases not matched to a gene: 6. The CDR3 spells CASSTGLVGTQYF. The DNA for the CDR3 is TGTGCCAGCAGCACGGGACTAGTGGGTACGCAGTATTTT.

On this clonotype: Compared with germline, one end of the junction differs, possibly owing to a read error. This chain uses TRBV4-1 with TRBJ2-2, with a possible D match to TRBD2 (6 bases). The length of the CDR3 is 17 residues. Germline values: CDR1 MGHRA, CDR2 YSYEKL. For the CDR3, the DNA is TGCACCAGCAGCCAAGGGATAGGAGGGCCCAACACCGGGGAGCTGTTTTTT. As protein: CTSSQGIGGPNTGELFF.